This T cell receptor (beta chain) was documented in a study of cytomegalovirus exposure and HLA in healthy donors. Study-level points and caveats: Accurate HLA-A and HLA-B prediction from TCR beta sequences was reported for most subjects. In a later analysis, TCR beta V- and J-gene trimming showed a link to a missense DCLRE1C variant.

The PCR was carried out with 60 Vbeta primers and 13 Jbeta primers. Sequencing used immunoSEQ multiplex PCR; TCRdb keeps in-frame clones, though not all of them. The sample contains 150,000 to 200,000 clones, about four fifths of which appear only once. CDR1 is MDHEN and CDR2 is SYDVKM in the germline V gene. V was pared by 8 bases and J by 6 bases, with 13 bases between. The CDR3 consists of 12 residues. A remark on this clone: Its specificity is not known.

The source of this sequence is a woman between 45 and 60 years old in good health and CMV-seronegative. The V call is TRBV28, the J call TRBJ1-2, with a weak D call TRBD1 (6 bases). Input material: PBMCs. In nucleotides, the CDR3 is TGTGCCAGCCGCGGGGGGGGCGATGGCTACACCTTC. Protein sequence: CASRGGGDGYTF.